This T cell receptor beta chain was documented in a study of cytomegalovirus exposure and HLA in healthy donors. This clone was observed once. Its antigen is still unknown. The V end was cut by 2 bases, the J end by 1 base, with 6 bases between. CDR1 and CDR2 from the germline V gene are GTSNPN and SVGIG (reference sequence). This CDR3 comprises 12 residues. Study observations and caveats: With DRB1 most and HLA-C fewest, TCR association rates differed between HLA loci in a later analysis. Analysis was carried out at a later point, and it linked a missense DCLRE1C variant to TCR beta V- and J-gene trimming.

The PCR employed 60 Vbeta primers together with 13 Jbeta primers. Libraries were prepared by immunoSEQ multiplex PCR; TCRdb keeps only in-frame clonotypes and omits some of them. There are 50,000 to 65,000 clones in the sample; around 80% occur only once, and roughly half lies in the top ten. The gene calls are TRBV30 and TRBJ2-7; possible D gene TRBD1, 5 bases. The source material was PBMCs. This sequence originates from a man aged 45 to 65 in good health and CMV-seropositive. CDR3 in DNA: TGTGCCTGGAGTACAGGATCCTACGAGCAGTACTTC. Residues: CAWSTGSYEQYF.